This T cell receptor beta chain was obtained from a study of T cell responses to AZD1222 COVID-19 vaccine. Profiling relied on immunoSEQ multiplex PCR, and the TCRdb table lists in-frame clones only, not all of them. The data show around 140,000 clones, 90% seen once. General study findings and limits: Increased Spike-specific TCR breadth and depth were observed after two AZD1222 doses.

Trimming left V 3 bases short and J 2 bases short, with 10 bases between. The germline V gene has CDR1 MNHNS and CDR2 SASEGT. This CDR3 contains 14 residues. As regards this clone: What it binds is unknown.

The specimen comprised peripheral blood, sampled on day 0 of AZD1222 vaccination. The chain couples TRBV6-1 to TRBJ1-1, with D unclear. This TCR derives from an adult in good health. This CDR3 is CASSEMASNTEAFF. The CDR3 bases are TGTGCCAGCAGTGAGATGGCTTCAAACACTGAAGCTTTCTTT.